The 6 T cell receptor beta chains given below trace back to one sample, sequenced in a study of preoperative IRX-2 immunotherapy in early breast cancer. Method: immunoSEQ multiplex PCR; TCRdb's copy keeps in-frame clones and lacks some. This repertoire shows about 3,600 clones, 79% found once; its top ten account for more than 11%. Noted treatment: preoperative locoregional IRX-2 cytokine immunotherapy. The input for sequencing was tumor tissue, taken after IRX-2 immunotherapy. Receptors were obtained from a human donor with breast cancer.

This chain uses TRBV7-6 with TRBJ2-2; D is possibly TRBD1 or TRBD2 (6 bases each). Trimming shortened V by 5 bases and J by 0 bases, and 10 bases separated the two germline ends. CDR3 length: 15 residues. The germline gives CDR1 SGHVS, CDR2 FNYEAQ. This CDR3 reads CASSQGGTNTGELFF. CDR3 nucleotide sequence: TGTGCCAGCAGCCAAGGGGGGACGAACACCGGGGAGCTGTTTTTT.

The rearrangement joins TRBV1 to TRBJ1-4. TRBV1 is a known pseudogene. CDR3 length equals 13 residues. The CDR3 DNA reads TGCGCCAGCAGCCAAATCCGGGGGGAAAAACTGTTTTTT. It is translated as CASSQIRGEKLFF.

This clone occurred a few times. J is TRBJ2-2 and V is TRBV11-3, with D perhaps given as TRBD1 or TRBD2 (5 bases each). Germline values: CDR1 SGHNT, CDR2 YENEEA. The CDR3 spans 18 residues. The V and J ends lost 0 bases and 1 base respectively, with 15 bases between them. As DNA, the CDR3 is TGTGCCAGCAGCTTAGACACCCGGGGCCTCCAGAACACCGGGGAGCTGTTTTTT. This encodes CASSLDTRGLQNTGELFF.

The CDR3 DNA reads as TGCGCCAGCAGTCAATCTTTACGCGGGAGGGTAAGGTATGGCTACACCTTC. It specifies CASSQSLRGRVRYGYTF. The chain has TRBV23-1 and TRBJ1-2; D gene ambiguous. TRBV23-1 has ORF status, its function being uncertain. Deletions cut 0 bases from V and 5 bases from J, with 19 bases between. CDR3 length: 17 amino acids.

The chain carries TRBV11-3 and TRBJ1-5, with D hard to call. CDR1 is SGHNT and CDR2 is YENEEA in the germline V gene. The length of the CDR3 is 15 residues. Trimming stripped 2 bases from V and 1 base from J, with 9 bases between. The CDR3 DNA reads TGTGCCAGCAGCTTAAATCCGGAGAGCAATCAGCCCCAGCATTTT. Translated, it gives CASSLNPESNQPQHF.

CDR3 loop: CASRKSGGATDTQYF. In DNA, the CDR3 is TGTGCCAGCAGGAAGAGCGGGGGGGCCACAGATACGCAGTATTTT. The V and J genes are TRBV7-7 and TRBJ2-3; 10 bases fit TRBD2. V shed 6 bases, J shed 2 bases, and the junction held 5 bases outside the gene matches. Germline V gives CDR1 SSHAT, CDR2 FNYEAQ (reference sequence). The CDR3 is 15 residues long.